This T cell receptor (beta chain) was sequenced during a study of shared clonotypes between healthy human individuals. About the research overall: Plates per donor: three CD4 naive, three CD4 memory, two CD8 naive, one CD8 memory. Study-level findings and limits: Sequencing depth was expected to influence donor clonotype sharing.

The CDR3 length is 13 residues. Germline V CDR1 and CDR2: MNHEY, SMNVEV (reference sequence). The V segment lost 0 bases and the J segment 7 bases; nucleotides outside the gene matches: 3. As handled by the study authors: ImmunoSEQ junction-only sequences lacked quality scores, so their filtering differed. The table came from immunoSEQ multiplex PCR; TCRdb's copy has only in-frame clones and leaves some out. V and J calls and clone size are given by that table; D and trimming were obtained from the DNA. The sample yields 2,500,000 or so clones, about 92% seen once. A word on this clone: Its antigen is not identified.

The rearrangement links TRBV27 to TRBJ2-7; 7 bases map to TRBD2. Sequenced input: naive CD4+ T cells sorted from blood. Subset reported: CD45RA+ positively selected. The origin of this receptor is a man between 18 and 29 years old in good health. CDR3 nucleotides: TGTGCCAGCAGTTTATCGAACGGGAGGGAGCAGTACTTC. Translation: CASSLSNGREQYF.